Listed below are T cell receptor beta chains from one sample, sequenced in a study of blood T cells in healthy people across ages. TCRdb recomputed calls from the 5' RACE reads with MiXCR, one row per CDR3 protein. This table has roughly 1.6 million distinct CDR3 sequences, about 31% appearing once. Material: blood. All receptors come from a woman aged 30 to 39 in good health. Each CDR3 is given with its conserved first and last residue. The order of the fields is CDR3 protein, CDR3 DNA, J gene, V gene, D gene, clone size. D genes are given only for firm matches. Size is omitted from some rows. Given values are once, few, many or a class for expanded clones.

cdr3_aa: CSAGDGLYEQYF; cdr3_nt: TGCAGCGCTGGGGACGGACTCTACGAGCAGTACTTC; j_call: TRBJ2-7; v_call: TRBV29-1; d_call: -; clone_size: -
cdr3_aa: CASSLAGGWGYTF; cdr3_nt: TGTGCCAGCAGTTTAGCAGGGGGGTGGGGCTACACCTTC; j_call: TRBJ1-2; v_call: TRBV12-3/TRBV12-4; d_call: -; clone_size: few
cdr3_aa: CASRDRGRRGNEQFF; cdr3_nt: TGTGCCAGCAGGGACAGGGGGCGGCGGGGCAATGAGCAGTTCTTC; j_call: TRBJ2-1; v_call: TRBV27; d_call: TRBD1; clone_size: -
cdr3_aa: CASSANRGVYSYEQYF; cdr3_nt: TGTGCCAGCAGTGCTAACAGGGGGGTGTACTCCTACGAGCAGTACTTC; j_call: TRBJ2-7; v_call: TRBV2; d_call: TRBD1; clone_size: few
cdr3_aa: CSARDEGGPETQYF; cdr3_nt: TGCAGTGCTAGAGACGAGGGAGGGCCAGAGACCCAGTACTTC; j_call: TRBJ2-5; v_call: TRBV20-1; d_call: TRBD2; clone_size: many
cdr3_aa: CATIKQGSYEQYF; cdr3_nt: TGTGCCACCATTAAACAGGGGTCCTACGAGCAGTACTTC; j_call: TRBJ2-7; v_call: TRBV27; d_call: TRBD1; clone_size: -
cdr3_aa: CSVKGLFSYNEQFF; cdr3_nt: TGCAGCGTTAAGGGACTATTCTCCTACAATGAGCAGTTCTTC; j_call: TRBJ2-1; v_call: TRBV29-1; d_call: TRBD2; clone_size: few
cdr3_aa: CATHPQTGADYGYTF; cdr3_nt: TGTGCCACACACCCCCAGACAGGGGCGGACTATGGCTACACCTTC; j_call: TRBJ1-2; v_call: TRBV10-3; d_call: TRBD1; clone_size: few
cdr3_aa: CATSDQTLGLAGDADTQYF; cdr3_nt: TGTGCCACCAGTGATCAAACCTTAGGACTAGCGGGAGACGCAGATACGCAGTATTTT; j_call: TRBJ2-3; v_call: TRBV24-1; d_call: TRBD2; clone_size: few
cdr3_aa: CASSSVPANSYEQYF; cdr3_nt: TGCGCCAGCAGCTCCGTTCCGGCAAACTCCTACGAGCAGTACTTC; j_call: TRBJ2-7; v_call: TRBV5-1; d_call: -; clone_size: few
cdr3_aa: CASSPTTSRDYGYTF; cdr3_nt: TGTGCCAGCAGCCCGACGACCTCACGGGACTATGGCTACACCTTC; j_call: TRBJ1-2; v_call: TRBV7-9; d_call: -; clone_size: -
cdr3_aa: CASSLGTSPTSSTDTQYF; cdr3_nt: TGTGCCAGCAGTTTGGGGACTTCTCCTACCTCTAGCACAGATACGCAGTATTTT; j_call: TRBJ2-3; v_call: TRBV28; d_call: -; clone_size: few
cdr3_aa: CASSLFYGYTF; cdr3_nt: TGTGCCAGCAGCCTATTTTATGGCTACACCTTC; j_call: TRBJ1-2; v_call: TRBV12-3/TRBV12-4; d_call: -; clone_size: -
cdr3_aa: CASSLDARTTNEKLFF; cdr3_nt: TGCGCCAGCAGCTTGGATGCGAGGACAACTAATGAAAAACTGTTTTTT; j_call: TRBJ1-4; v_call: TRBV5-1; d_call: -; clone_size: once